Detailed here is one T cell receptor (beta chain). Other DNA sequences in this sample translate to the same CDR3. Participant-given clinical history determined each cohort assignment. Participants in the exposed group had met a COVID-19 case in the 2 weeks before joining the study. This entry is derived from a study of blood T cell repertoires in COVID-19. Study-level information: Sources were T cells, B-cell-depleted T cells, or PBMCs; the material itself was cDNA or gDNA.

V lost 10 bases to trimming and J lost 1 base; unmatched junction nucleotides: 2. Germline V CDR1 and CDR2: KGHDR, SFDVKD. CDR3 length: 12 residues. How the authors handled the data: Amplifying reference gene primers gave estimates of nucleated cell counts. TCRdb's copy holds only in-frame clones and misses some; the assay was immunoSEQ multiplex PCR. That table is the source of V, J and clone size, and D and trimming were worked out from the DNA. The data contain under 300,000 clones, around 90% of them singletons. The sequence derives from a woman in her 40s who had been exposed to COVID-19. The J gene is TRBJ1-2, the V gene TRBV24-1; 7 positions match TRBD1. Sequencing was carried out using PBMCs or T cells enriched from blood (not recorded which). The CDR3 is CATGDSNYGYTF. CDR3 nucleotides: TGTGCCACAGGGGACAGTAACTATGGCTACACCTTC.